The subject of this entry is one TCR beta chain. This clonotype has at least ten counts. The clone's antigen remains unknown. No per-base quality is available; no much larger clone lies one base away. The sample comes from a study of T cell repertoires in cytomegalovirus infection (dated by TCRdb to about 2019). Some background on the complete study: Because public TCR beta signatures pointed to carriage of CMV infection together with the matching HLA type, the HLA type of each donor mattered for the analysis.

What the work shows at the level of the full study, not this receptor alone: The ex vivo response was dominated by HLA-C-restricted CMV-specific TCR beta clonotypes, which also provided the single most frequent clonotype in two of eight donors. In both this cohort and an independent roughly 350-donor cohort, the cumulative frequency of public TCR beta family members distinguished carriers of CMV infection plus the relevant HLA type.

Including cysteine and phenylalanine, the CDR3 has 15 amino acids. CDR3 DNA only is kept here, 45 bases in frame from base 1. CDR1 and CDR2 are read off the germline V gene as SGHTA and FQGNSA. V is shortened by 5 bases, J by 0 bases, and the region joining them spans 10 bases. TCRdb names Illumina HiSeq 1500 as the instrument used. The raw public reads went through TCRdb reprocessing: fastp at Q25, MiXCR clone calling, in-frame beta chains kept. Records with the same CDR3 protein are collapsed into one entry carrying the most frequent genes and DNA. This sample comprises hundreds of thousands of distinct CDR3 sequences, about 10% of them detected only once. Of the sample, roughly 10% falls within the top ten clones.

In this chain, TRBV7-2 is recombined with TRBJ1-4; the D gene is not confidently resolved. The sequence was obtained from a human donor in good health (CMV status not recorded). Some clones in this sample may be carry-over from other donors' samples. Sequencing was done on a sample of PBMCs. CDR3 reads: CASSLAAATNEKLFF. The DNA sequence is as follows: TGTGCCAGCAGCCTCGCGGCAGCAACTAATGAAAAACTGTTTTTT.